The 24 T cell receptor beta chains presented below share a single source sample, sequenced in a study of T cell responses to AZD1222 COVID-19 vaccine (dated by TCRdb to the early 2020s). Libraries were built with the immunoSEQ multiplex PCR assay. TCRdb re-hosts the immuneACCESS table, in-frame sequences only. Its copies lack some clones; in the studies checked, an unresolved V gene accounts for under half of them, and the cause for the rest is not known. The sample data list under 140,000 clones, and about 95% of these were observed just once. The ten largest clones add up to 2.9% of the sample. In the paper's terms, the time point label means: about 28 days (+/-7) after the second vaccine dose. The input for sequencing was peripheral blood, taken 28 days after the second AZD1222 dose. These receptors all come from an adult who received the AZD1222 COVID-19 vaccine.

The CDR3 is CAISSVGVPEAFF. The CDR3 nucleotides read TGTGCCATCAGCTCTGTGGGGGTGCCTGAAGCTTTCTTT. The chain has TRBV10-3 and TRBJ1-1; D might be TRBD1 (5 bases). Germline CDR1 is ENHRY and CDR2 is SYGVKD. This CDR3 has 13 amino acids. V lost 6 bases and J 6 bases, leaving 14 bases between the germline ends.

The V and J genes are TRBV4-1 and TRBJ1-2; 7 bases agree with TRBD1. This CDR3 region has 14 residues. The germline V gene encodes CDR1 MGHRA and CDR2 YSYEKL. V shed 0 bases and J 2 bases; nucleotides not matched to a gene: 0. CDR3 DNA: TGCGCCAGCAGCCAAGAGACAGGGAACTATGGCTACACCTTC. Its protein is CASSQETGNYGYTF.

The V gene is TRBV7-8, the J gene TRBJ1-1, with 10 bases identical to TRBD1. V shed 5 bases and J 2 bases; nucleotides not matched to a gene: 20. CDR1 is SGHVS and CDR2 is FQNEAQ in the germline V gene. This CDR3 is 20 amino acids long. The CDR3 loop reads CASSVRSTGGGLGLNTEAFF. The CDR3 DNA is TGTGCCAGCAGCGTTAGATCGACAGGGGGCGGGTTGGGGCTAAACACTGAAGCTTTCTTT.

V usage is TRBV12-3 or TRBV12-4 and J usage is TRBJ1-2; tentative D call: TRBD1 (5 bases). This CDR3 has 13 residues. V was trimmed by 6 bases and J by 8 bases, leaving 16 bases between them. CDR3 in DNA: TGTGCCAGCAGGGATGGGGGGAATGTGGGCTACACCTTC. Protein product: CASRDGGNVGYTF.

The chain carries TRBV9 and TRBJ2-1, with 12 bases fitting TRBD2. Looked up from germline, CDR1 is SGDLS and CDR2 is YYNGEE. With 0 bases clipped from V and 10 bases from J, the junction kept 8 bases outside the gene matches. This CDR3 spans 16 amino acids. CDR3 in DNA: TGTGCCAGCAGCGTAGTAAGAATTGGGACTAGCGGGGAGCAGTTCTTC. It codes for CASSVVRIGTSGEQFF.

The chain combines TRBV19 with TRBJ2-2, with D possibly TRBD2 on 7 matching bases. Germline loops: CDR1 LNHDA, CDR2 SQIVND (reference sequence). The CDR3 runs 16 residues. V lost 5 bases and J 5 bases, leaving 18 bases between the germline ends. DNA of the CDR3: TGTGCCAGTAGTCCCTGGGGGGGGCGAGGTACCGGGGAGCTGTTTTTT. Amino acid sequence: CASSPWGGRGTGELFF.

The chain recombines TRBV5-1 with TRBJ1-1, with TRBD1 as a possible D gene (5 bases). CDR3 length equals 13 residues. The V end lost 0 bases, the J end lost 3 bases, and 6 bases lay between the germline ends. CDR1 SGHRS and CDR2 YFSETQ come from the germline V gene. The CDR3 DNA reads TGCGCCAGCAGCTTGGTCAGGGACACTGAAGCTTTCTTT. As protein: CASSLVRDTEAFF.

The V gene is TRBV6-5, the J gene TRBJ1-2, with D tentatively TRBD1 (5 bases). This CDR3 has 15 residues. Trimming removed 3 bases from V and 4 bases from J, with 15 bases in between. Germline V gene sequence: CDR1 MNHEY, CDR2 SVGAGI. CDR3 amino acids: CASSYRTSRGYGYTF. CDR3 DNA sequence: TGTGCCAGCAGTTATCGGACATCGAGGGGCTATGGCTACACCTTC.

The CDR3 DNA follows: TGTGCCAGCAGCTTAACCAGCGGGAGGGATGTGTACTACGAGCAGTACTTC. It encodes CASSLTSGRDVYYEQYF. The J gene is TRBJ2-7, the V gene TRBV5-4, with 10 bases aligning to TRBD2. CDR1 is SGHNT and CDR2 is YYREEE in the germline V gene (reference sequence). V dropped 2 bases and J dropped 3; count of bases not matched to a gene: 11. This CDR3 is built from 17 residues.

The chain joins TRBV12-3 or TRBV12-4 to TRBJ2-7; D remains ambiguous. The CDR3 length is 13 residues. The V end was cut by 2 bases, the J end by 2 bases, with 7 bases between. The CDR3 loop reads CASSLMETYEQYF. For the CDR3, the DNA is TGTGCCAGCAGTTTAATGGAAACCTACGAGCAGTACTTC.

The genes are TRBV2 and TRBJ2-7; the match to TRBD2 covers 8 bases. The germline V gene encodes CDR1 SNHLY and CDR2 FYNNEI. J lost 2 bases, V lost 3 bases, and 6 bases had no gene match. CDR3 length: 15 residues. Here the CDR3 DNA reads TGTGCCAGCAGTGAGTACGCGGGAGGAGCCTACGAGCAGTACTTC. This codes for CASSEYAGGAYEQYF.

The chain is built from TRBV7-7 and TRBJ2-1, with 8 bases that match TRBD2. Germline V gives CDR1 SSHAT, CDR2 FNYEAQ (reference sequence). The CDR3 is 15 amino acids. J lost 5 bases, V lost 8 bases, and 11 bases had no gene match. The CDR3 nucleotides are TGTGCCAGCCAAAAACTGAGCGGGGGCGACAATGAGCAGTTCTTC. Its protein is CASQKLSGGDNEQFF.

The chain employs TRBV5-1 and TRBJ1-6; D may be TRBD1 (6 bases). Between the trimmed V and J ends, which lost 4 bases and 0 bases, there was a span of 11 bases. Germline CDR1 reads SGHRS; CDR2 reads YFSETQ. The CDR3 contains 16 residues. The CDR3 region is CASSPADSSYNSPLHF. The CDR3 region has the DNA TGCGCCAGCAGCCCCGCGGACAGCTCCTATAATTCACCCCTCCACTTT.

J is TRBJ2-2 and V is TRBV19; 8 bases align to TRBD2. This CDR3 spans 15 amino acids. Germline V lookup: CDR1 LNHDA, CDR2 SQIVND (reference sequence). The ends lost 7 bases at V and 2 bases at J; junction bases unmatched: 6. CDR3 nucleotides: TGTGCCAGTACCCTGGGACTAGTAAACACCGGGGAGCTGTTTTTT. Amino acid sequence: CASTLGLVNTGELFF.

The J gene is TRBJ1-4, the V gene TRBV30; TRBD1 matches 9 bases. V shed 5 bases and J 3 bases; nucleotides not matched to a gene: 1. CDR1 and CDR2 from the germline V gene are GTSNPN and SVGIG (reference sequence). This CDR3 is built from 13 residues. CDR3 in DNA: TGTGCCTGGGACAGGGGGGCTAATGAAAAACTGTTTTTT. This codes for CAWDRGANEKLFF.

The chain combines TRBV3-1 (or the pseudogene TRBV3-2) with TRBJ1-5; no clear D gene. The CDR3 is made up of 13 amino acids. The V gene lost 1 base and the J gene lost 4 bases, with 5 bases spanning the gap. Germline V gene data show CDR1 as LGHDT and CDR2 as YNNKEL (reference sequence). The CDR3 nucleotides read TGTGCCAGCAGCCAAGGCGGAAATCAGCCCCAGCATTTT. Translated: CASSQGGNQPQHF.

The J gene is TRBJ2-7, the V gene TRBV30, with 8 bases fitting TRBD2. CDR3 length: 13 amino acids. CDR1 and CDR2 from the germline V gene are GTSNPN and SVGIG (reference sequence). With V trimmed by 0 bases and J by 7 bases, 5 bases remained unmatched. The CDR3 region is CAWSVSAGGEQYF. CDR3 DNA: TGTGCCTGGAGTGTATCTGCGGGAGGTGAGCAGTACTTC.

This rearrangement joins TRBV18 to TRBJ1-1, with D maybe TRBD1 (6 bases). V shed 6 bases and J shed 12 bases, with 20 bases lying between them. Per the germline V gene, CDR1 is KGHSH and CDR2 is LQKENI. The CDR3 has 13 residues. The CDR3: CASSLAGTSRTFF. The CDR3 DNA sequence: TGTGCCAGCTCGCTTGCCGGGACATCACGGACTTTCTTT.

The genes are TRBV6-5 and TRBJ1-3, with D hard to call. Germline V gene lookup returns CDR1 MNHEY and CDR2 SVGAGI. With 8 bases removed from V and 4 bases from J, the gap between germline ends came to 12 bases. The CDR3 sequence is 13 residues long. The CDR3 protein is CASGRMFGNTIYF. The CDR3 DNA reads as TGTGCCAGCGGAAGGATGTTCGGAAACACCATATATTTT.

This clone was recorded once. The chain recombines TRBV6-5 with TRBJ1-2, with a weak D call TRBD1 (6 bases). This CDR3 region has 14 residues. CDR1 and CDR2 from the germline V gene are MNHEY and SVGAGI. V was trimmed by 6 bases and J by 4 bases, leaving 15 bases between them. CDR3 in DNA: TGTGCCAGCAGCGACACTTTAGGGGGCTATGGCTACACCTTC. Amino acid sequence: CASSDTLGGYGYTF.

This clone was observed a single time. This rearrangement joins TRBV28 to TRBJ1-1; tentatively, D is TRBD1 (6 bases). Germline V gene data show CDR1 as MDHEN and CDR2 as SYDVKM. The CDR3 extends over 14 amino acids. V was cut by 6 bases and J by 10 bases, with 21 bases left in between. The CDR3 spells CASSSAPGGHRAFF. CDR3 bases: TGTGCCAGCAGCTCGGCCCCGGGGGGACATCGAGCTTTCTTT.

The chain combines TRBV5-1 with TRBJ1-1, with a possible D match to TRBD1 (5 bases). V was shortened by 0 bases and J by 1 base, with 10 bases between the two germline ends. The CDR3 sequence is 15 residues long. Germline CDR1 SGHRS, CDR2 YFSETQ. The CDR3 region has the DNA TGCGCCAGCAGCTTGGTAGGGGCCGGGAACACTGAAGCTTTCTTT. It codes for CASSLVGAGNTEAFF.

The rearrangement uses TRBV7-9 and TRBJ2-1; TRBD1 is a possible D gene (6 bases). Germline values: CDR1 SEHNR, CDR2 FQNEAQ (reference sequence). The V end was cut by 6 bases, the J end by 6 bases, with 9 bases between. This CDR3 is 12 amino acids long. CDR3 bases: TGTGCCAGCAGGGCAGGGGTCAATGAGCAGTTCTTC. Translating gives CASRAGVNEQFF.

The CDR3 loop is CASSPSRRGLQETQYF. The CDR3 DNA reads TGTGCCAGTAGTCCCAGTAGACGGGGACTCCAAGAGACCCAGTACTTC. The chain joins TRBV19 to TRBJ2-5; possible D gene TRBD2, 6 bases. V was cut by 5 bases and J by 1 base, with 17 bases left in between. The CDR3 contains 16 residues. The germline gives CDR1 LNHDA, CDR2 SQIVND (reference sequence).